This T cell receptor (beta chain) was identified in a study of cytomegalovirus exposure and HLA in healthy donors. Germline-derived CDR1 and CDR2 are SNHLY and FYNNEI. The CDR3 has 14 residues. The V end was cut by 6 bases, the J end by 3 bases, with 12 bases between. The study ran its PCR with 60 Vbeta and 13 Jbeta primers. Sequenced by immunoSEQ multiplex PCR; TCRdb stores in-frame clones only, minus some. The sample records over 130,000 clones, 75% to 80% being singletons. The sequenced sample consisted of PBMCs. This chain uses TRBV2 with TRBJ1-5; perhaps TRBD1 as D (5 bases). The sequence came from a middle-aged woman in good health and CMV-seropositive. The CDR3 loop reads CASSPRGSNQPQHF. The DNA of the CDR3 is TGTGCCAGCAGCCCACGGGGGTCCAATCAGCCCCAGCATTTT.